Each of the 26 T cell receptor beta chains below was sequenced from the same sample in a study of blood T cell repertoires in COVID-19 (dated by TCRdb to about 2020). The protocol used for the library was the immunoSEQ multiplex PCR assay. This is the immuneACCESS table as TCRdb keeps it, with only in-frame sequences that have V and J called. A part of the clones is gone; compared with another copy, unresolved V genes explain less than half, and the rest is unexplained. The sample yields roughly 59,000 clones; approximately 80% were counted once. Clones ranked in the top ten supply more than 8% of the sample. The sample taken for sequencing was peripheral blood. These receptors came from a human donor in a cohort sampled during active COVID-19.

This clone was recorded once. This CDR3 reads CASSLNRANTEAFF. CDR3 bases: TGTGCCAGCAGCTTAAACAGAGCGAACACTGAAGCTTTCTTT. This chain uses TRBV7-8 with TRBJ1-1, with D unclear. CDR3 length equals 14 residues. Trimming removed 2 bases from V and 1 base from J, with 8 bases in between. Germline assignment: CDR1 SGHVS and CDR2 FQNEAQ.

Note on this clone: Other nucleotide sequences from this sample produce the same CDR3. The genes are TRBV3-1 (or the pseudogene TRBV3-2) and TRBJ2-5; D not certain. The germline V and J ends were trimmed by 1 base and 6 bases, with 6 bases remaining between them. This CDR3 is 12 amino acids long. CDR1 is LGHDT, CDR2 YNNKEL, per germline (reference sequence). In nucleotides, the CDR3 is TGTGCCAGCAGCCAAGGTAGAAAGACCCAGTACTTC. Amino acids: CASSQGRKTQYF.

J is TRBJ2-1 and V is TRBV7-2, with D tentatively TRBD2 (5 bases). The V gene lost 2 bases and the J gene lost 7 bases, with 12 bases spanning the gap. The CDR3 is 14 amino acids. Germline-derived CDR1 and CDR2 are SGHTA and FQGNSA. The DNA of the CDR3 is TGTGCCAGCAGCTTACGAGGGAGAATGAATGAGCAGTTCTTC. Translating it yields CASSLRGRMNEQFF. The whole variable domain, filled in from reference TRBV7-2 and TRBJ2-1, reads GAGVSQSPSNKVTEKGKDVELRCDPISGHTALYWYRQSLGQGLEFLIYFQGNSAPDKSGLPSDRFSAERTGGSVSTLTIQRTQQEDSAVYLCASSLRGRMNEQFFGPGTRLTVL.

This chain links TRBV28 with TRBJ1-5; D is ambiguous. Germline-derived CDR1 and CDR2 are MDHEN and SYDVKM. V gave up 1 base and J gave up 0 bases, with 19 bases separating them. CDR3 length: 19 residues. The DNA of the CDR3 is TGTGCCAGCAGTTTATTCTCGGGAGCTGGCAGCTATAGCAATCAGCCCCAGCATTTT. Translating it yields CASSLFSGAGSYSNQPQHF.

V gene TRBV7-2 combines with J gene TRBJ2-7; weak D call: TRBD2 (5 bases). Germline CDR1 SGHTA, CDR2 FQGNSA. The CDR3 loop spans 16 amino acids. Trimming pared 1 base from V and 0 bases from J, leaving 13 bases between. The CDR3 here is CASSLGVSARSYEQYF. CDR3 coding DNA: TGTGCCAGCAGCTTAGGGGTTAGCGCTCGCTCCTACGAGCAGTACTTC.

The chain joins TRBV28 to TRBJ2-6, with 10 positions matching TRBD1. In germline, CDR1 is MDHEN, CDR2 SYDVKM. J was trimmed by 2 bases and V by 5 bases; bases with no gene match: 3. The CDR3 spans 16 residues. CDR3: CASSRQGAPGANVLTF. The CDR3 DNA is TGTGCCAGCAGTCGACAGGGGGCCCCTGGGGCCAACGTCCTGACTTTC.

J is TRBJ1-1 and V is TRBV28; maybe TRBD1 (5 bases). The V and J ends lost 7 bases and 3 bases respectively, with 15 bases between them. Germline V lookup: CDR1 MDHEN, CDR2 SYDVKM. The CDR3 is 14 residues long. CDR3 loop: CASKPGGVDTEAFF. CDR3 bases: TGTGCCAGCAAACCCGGGGGGGTGGACACTGAAGCTTTCTTT.

Only one count was recorded for this clone. This chain joins TRBV29-1 and TRBJ1-1, with TRBD1 as a possible D gene (6 bases). The CDR3 has 12 amino acids. V gave up 3 bases and J gave up 5 bases, with 10 bases separating them. The germline gives CDR1 SQVTM, CDR2 ANQGSEA. DNA of the CDR3: TGCAGCGTTGACAGGGGTGCTACTGAAGCTTTCTTT. Translation gives CSVDRGATEAFF.

V is TRBV6-4 and J is TRBJ2-1; TRBD1 agrees at 8 bases. Trimming cost V 3 bases and J 8 bases; bases outside gene matches: 6. The CDR3 is 14 amino acids. Looked up from germline, CDR1 is MRHNA and CDR2 is SNTAGT. The CDR3 region is CASSEGQGADEQFF. For the CDR3, the DNA is TGTGCCAGCAGTGAAGGGCAGGGGGCGGATGAGCAGTTCTTC.

V usage is TRBV2 and J usage is TRBJ2-1; 12 bases are a match to TRBD2. The germline CDR1 and CDR2 sequences are SNHLY and FYNNEI. The CDR3 runs to 14 residues. J was trimmed by 6 bases and V by 10 bases; bases with no gene match: 7. CDR3 region: CATRTSGNTNEQFF. The CDR3, as DNA: TGTGCCACCCGGACTAGCGGGAACACCAATGAGCAGTTCTTC. The whole variable domain, remainder taken from reference TRBV2 and TRBJ2-1, is EPEVTQTPSHQVTQMGQEVILRCVPISNHLYFYWYRQILGQKVEFLVSFYNNEISEKSEIFDDQFSVERPDGSNFTLKIRSTKLEDSAMYFCATRTSGNTNEQFFGPGTRLTVL.

The rearrangement joins TRBV14 to TRBJ1-6; 11 bases align to TRBD1. The CDR3 is 19 amino acids. Germline assignment: CDR1 SGHDN and CDR2 FVKESK. Losses at the gene ends were 5 bases for V and 0 bases for J; bases not matched to a gene: 9. The CDR3: CASSVLGQGESSYNSPLHF. CDR3 in DNA: TGTGCCAGCAGCGTACTGGGACAGGGGGAGAGCTCCTATAATTCACCCCTCCACTTT.

The chain uses TRBV28 and TRBJ2-7; 9 nucleotides align to TRBD2. The CDR3 spans 15 residues. V was pared by 8 bases and J by 2 bases, with 10 bases of the junction left unmatched. Germline loops: CDR1 MDHEN, CDR2 SYDVKM. The CDR3 region has the DNA TGTGCCAGCGTCTCCCTAGCGGGACAAACCTACGAGCAGTACTTC. This translates into CASVSLAGQTYEQYF.

The genes are TRBV9 and TRBJ2-5; D possibly corresponds to TRBD2 (5 bases). This CDR3 contains 12 residues. Germline lookup yields CDR1 SGDLS and CDR2 YYNGEE. The V gene lost 2 bases and the J gene lost 4 bases, with 6 bases spanning the gap. CDR3 in amino acids: CASSVEGETQYF. The DNA of the CDR3 is TGTGCCAGCAGCGTCGAGGGAGAGACCCAGTACTTC.

A single count supports this clone. This chain links TRBV7-2 with TRBJ2-7; TRBD1 agrees at 7 bases. The CDR3 totals 15 residues. CDR1 and CDR2 from the germline V gene are SGHTA and FQGNSA. Trimming at V came to 5 bases and at J to 3 bases, leaving 10 bases not matched to a gene. The CDR3 reads CASSASGTDIYEQYF. In DNA form, the CDR3 reads TGTGCCAGCAGCGCATCCGGGACAGACATCTACGAGCAGTACTTC.

CDR3 amino acids: CASREGQGDTGELFF. The DNA for the CDR3 is TGTGCCAGCAGGGAGGGACAGGGGGACACCGGGGAGCTGTTTTTT. J is TRBJ2-2 and V is TRBV6-5; 11 bases map to TRBD1. Germline CDR1 is MNHEY and CDR2 is SVGAGI. The length of the CDR3 is 15 residues. The V segment lost 6 bases and the J segment 3 bases; nucleotides outside the gene matches: 3.

This clone came up a few times. The rearrangement uses TRBV28 and TRBJ1-6; 9 bases line up with TRBD1. The V gene's germline CDR1 is MDHEN and CDR2 SYDVKM. Trimming at V came to 7 bases and at J to 9 bases, leaving 7 bases not matched to a gene. CDR3 length: 14 amino acids. CDR3 amino acids: CASNIGTGSSPLHF. In nucleotides, the CDR3 is TGTGCCAGCAACATTGGGACAGGGTCTTCACCCCTCCACTTT. Full variable domain (remainder filled in from reference TRBV28 and TRBJ1-6): DVKVTQSSRYLVKRTGEKVFLECVQDMDHENMFWYRQDPGLGLRLIYFSYDVKMKEKGDIPEGYSVSREKKERFSLILESASTNQTSMYLCASNIGTGSSPLHFGNGTRLTVT.

This clone appeared once. V and J are TRBV7-2 and TRBJ2-2; 8 bases agree with TRBD2. V shed 2 bases, J shed 1 base, and the junction held 6 bases outside the gene matches. The CDR3 loop spans 17 amino acids. The germline V gene encodes CDR1 SGHTA and CDR2 FQGNSA. The CDR3 protein is CASSLWGLAGNTGELFF. The CDR3 DNA is TGTGCCAGCAGCTTATGGGGTCTAGCGGGGAACACCGGGGAGCTGTTTTTT. Filled out from reference TRBV7-2 and TRBJ2-2, the complete variable domain reads GAGVSQSPSNKVTEKGKDVELRCDPISGHTALYWYRQSLGQGLEFLIYFQGNSAPDKSGLPSDRFSAERTGGSVSTLTIQRTQQEDSAVYLCASSLWGLAGNTGELFFGEGSRLTVL.

This clone has a handful of counts. This rearrangement joins TRBV28 to TRBJ2-6, with D hard to call. V dropped 6 bases and J dropped 0 bases, with 9 bases sitting between them. There are 15 residues in the CDR3. Germline V gene data show CDR1 as MDHEN and CDR2 as SYDVKM. As DNA, the CDR3 is TGTGCCAGCAGCTTCGAGCACTCTGGGGCCAACGTCCTGACTTTC. This codes for CASSFEHSGANVLTF.

J is TRBJ2-5 and V is TRBV6-6; 7 nucleotides agree with TRBD1. Germline CDR1 reads MNHNY; CDR2 reads SVGAGI (reference sequence). V was clipped by 2 bases and J by 5 bases; unmatched bases: 8. The CDR3 spans 15 residues. CDR3 in amino acids: CASSYRGRVVETQYF. CDR3 DNA sequence: TGTGCCAGCAGTTACAGGGGGCGCGTGGTGGAGACCCAGTACTTC.

The chain has TRBV7-9 and TRBJ1-5, with D unresolved. The CDR3 totals 12 residues. V lost 2 bases to trimming and J lost 8 bases, with 7 bases between them. Germline CDR1 and CDR2: SEHNR and FQNEAQ (reference sequence). The CDR3 region is CASSLFGEPQHF. The CDR3 nucleotides are TGTGCCAGCAGCTTATTCGGGGAGCCCCAGCATTTT.

The chain carries TRBV11-2 and TRBJ2-7, with D tentatively TRBD1 (5 bases). Germline V gene sequence: CDR1 SGHAT, CDR2 FQNNGV. The CDR3 loop spans 15 amino acids. The V end was cut by 4 bases, the J end by 5 bases, with 18 bases between. This CDR3 is CASSSLSAGSNEQYF. Written as DNA, the CDR3 is TGTGCCAGCAGCTCCTTGTCGGCAGGGTCCAACGAGCAGTACTTC.

This clone appeared once. The J gene is TRBJ2-2, the V gene TRBV6-1; D is uncertain. V lost 0 bases to trimming and J lost 6 bases, with 14 bases between them. The CDR3 is made up of 16 amino acids. CDR1 is MNHNS and CDR2 is SASEGT in the germline V gene. The CDR3 loop reads CASSEAQLAGPGELFF. Here the CDR3 DNA reads TGTGCCAGCAGTGAAGCGCAATTGGCTGGGCCCGGGGAGCTGTTTTTT.

The chain carries TRBV7-2 and TRBJ1-3; unclear D gene. Per germline, CDR1 SGHTA and CDR2 FQGNSA. V lost 5 bases, J lost 4 bases, and 9 bases lay in between. The CDR3 sequence is 13 residues long. CDR3 in DNA: TGTGCCAGCAGCCCTCAGAAGGGAAACACCATATATTTT. Encoded protein: CASSPQKGNTIYF. Full variable domain (missing parts from reference TRBV7-2 and TRBJ1-3): GAGVSQSPSNKVTEKGKDVELRCDPISGHTALYWYRQSLGQGLEFLIYFQGNSAPDKSGLPSDRFSAERTGGSVSTLTIQRTQQEDSAVYLCASSPQKGNTIYFGEGSWLTVV.

This clone came up a few times. The chain has TRBV27 and TRBJ2-7, with TRBD1 identical over 11 bases. The V gene end was trimmed by 11 bases and the J gene end by 1 base; junction bases not matched to a gene: 4. CDR1 MNHEY and CDR2 SMNVEV come from the germline V gene (reference sequence). The CDR3 is 13 residues long. The CDR3 nucleotides are TGTGCCGCCGGACAGGGGGCATCCTACGAGCAGTACTTC. Encoded protein: CAAGQGASYEQYF.

The genes are TRBV23-1 and TRBJ2-5, with 8 bases that match TRBD2. TRBV23-1 belongs to the ORF category, with a function that is uncertain. J was trimmed by 0 bases and V by 0 bases; bases with no gene match: 9. This CDR3 has 18 amino acids. DNA for the CDR3: TGCGCCAGCAGTCAATCGGAGGGAGCGGGGGCCAACCAAGAGACCCAGTACTTC. Protein: CASSQSEGAGANQETQYF.

This sequence joins TRBV7-8 and TRBJ2-7; D may be TRBD1 (6 bases). CDR3 length equals 15 residues. V was pared by 5 bases and J by 2 bases, with 16 bases between. The germline CDR1 and CDR2 sequences are SGHVS and FQNEAQ. CDR3 in DNA: TGTGCCAGCAGCGTCCGGACAGTGAGAACCTACGAGCAGTACTTC. It translates to CASSVRTVRTYEQYF.